This T cell receptor (beta chain) derives from a study of blood T cell repertoires in COVID-19. Sequencing used immunoSEQ multiplex PCR; TCRdb keeps in-frame clones, though not all of them. This sample carries about 100,000 clones, under 90% of them seen once, and the ten largest clones take more than 10%. Material: peripheral blood. The sequence was obtained from a human donor in a cohort sampled during active COVID-19.

In DNA, the CDR3 is TGTGCCGGACAGGGCCCATCAGATACGCAGTATTTT. This gives the protein CAGQGPSDTQYF. The rearrangement links TRBV6-5 to TRBJ2-3; 8 positions match TRBD1. There are 12 residues in the CDR3. Looked up from germline, CDR1 is MNHEY and CDR2 is SVGAGI. V trimming: 11 bases; J trimming: 4 bases; junction bases outside the gene matches: 5.